This paragraph covers one T cell receptor beta chain sequence. Measured with immunoSEQ multiplex PCR; TCRdb has only the in-frame clones, and not every one. Of 50,000 to 65,000 clones in the sample, about four fifths were seen once. The source of the sample is a study of blood T cell repertoires in COVID-19. CDR1 and CDR2 from the germline V gene are SNHLY and FYNNEI. This CDR3 comprises 12 residues. Trimming took 8 bases from V and 4 from J; bases not matched to a gene: 3. The clonotype comes from a human donor in a cohort sampled during active COVID-19. The sequenced material came from peripheral blood. The chain uses TRBV2 and TRBJ2-5; 8 positions match TRBD1. The CDR3 protein is CASGQGRETQYF. For the CDR3, the DNA is TGTGCCAGCGGACAGGGTCGAGAGACCCAGTACTTC.